The T cell receptor (beta chain) under discussion was sequenced for a study of cytomegalovirus exposure and HLA in healthy donors. Study overall: The platform used for the roughly 110 validation repertoires matched that of the roughly 700 first-cohort repertoires, a later analysis reported.

Germline V gene lookup returns CDR1 SNHLY and CDR2 FYNNEI. This CDR3 comprises 15 residues. V trimming: 6 bases; J trimming: 2 bases; junction bases outside the gene matches: 4. The table came from immunoSEQ multiplex PCR; TCRdb's copy has only in-frame clones and leaves some out. The sample lists under 350,000 clones, around 85% occurring once. Comments on this clone: The antigen is unknown.

Broader study findings: About 150 TCR beta chains were listed as cytomegalovirus-associated. In a later analysis, first-cohort TCR clusters were found to tend to co-occur in the roughly 120 validation repertoires.

The specimen sequenced was PBMCs. The source is a woman younger than 30 in good health and CMV-seronegative. This rearrangement joins TRBV2 to TRBJ2-3; TRBD2 matches at 11 bases. The CDR3 nucleotides read TGTGCCAGCAGGAGGACTAGCGGGTTCACAGATACGCAGTATTTT. Translating it yields CASRRTSGFTDTQYF. Filled out from reference TRBV2 and TRBJ2-3, the complete variable domain reads EPEVTQTPSHQVTQMGQEVILRCVPISNHLYFYWYRQILGQKVEFLVSFYNNEISEKSEIFDDQFSVERPDGSNFTLKIRSTKLEDSAMYFCASRRTSGFTDTQYFGPGTRLTVL.